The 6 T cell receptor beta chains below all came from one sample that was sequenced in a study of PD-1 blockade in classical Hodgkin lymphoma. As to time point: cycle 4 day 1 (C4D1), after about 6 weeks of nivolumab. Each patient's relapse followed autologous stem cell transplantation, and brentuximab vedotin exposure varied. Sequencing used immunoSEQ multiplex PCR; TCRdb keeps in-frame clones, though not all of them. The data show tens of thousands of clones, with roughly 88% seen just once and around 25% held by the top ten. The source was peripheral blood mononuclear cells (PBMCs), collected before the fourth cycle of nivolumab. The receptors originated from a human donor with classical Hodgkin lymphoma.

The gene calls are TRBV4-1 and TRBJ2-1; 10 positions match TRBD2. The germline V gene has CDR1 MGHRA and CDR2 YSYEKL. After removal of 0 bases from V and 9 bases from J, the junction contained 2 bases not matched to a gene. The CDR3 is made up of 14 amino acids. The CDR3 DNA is TGCGCCAGCAGCCAAGAGGTAGCGGGAGGTGAGCAGTTCTTC. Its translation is CASSQEVAGGEQFF.

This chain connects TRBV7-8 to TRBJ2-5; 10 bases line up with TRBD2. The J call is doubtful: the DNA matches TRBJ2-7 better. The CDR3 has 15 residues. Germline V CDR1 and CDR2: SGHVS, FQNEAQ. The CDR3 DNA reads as TGTGCCAGCAGCTACGGACTAGCGGACTCCTACGAGCAGTACTTC. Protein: CASSYGLADSYEQYF.

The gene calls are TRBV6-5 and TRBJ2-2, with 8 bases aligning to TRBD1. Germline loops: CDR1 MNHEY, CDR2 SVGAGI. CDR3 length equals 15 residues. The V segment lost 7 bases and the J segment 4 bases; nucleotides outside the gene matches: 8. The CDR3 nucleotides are TGTGCCAGCACCAGGACAGGGTACGGCACCGGGGAGCTGTTTTTT. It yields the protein CASTRTGYGTGELFF.

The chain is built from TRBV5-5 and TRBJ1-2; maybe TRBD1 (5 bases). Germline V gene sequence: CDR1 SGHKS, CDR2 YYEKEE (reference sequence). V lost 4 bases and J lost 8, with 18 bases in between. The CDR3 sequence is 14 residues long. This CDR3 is CASSLSIEGRGYTF. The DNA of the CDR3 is TGTGCCAGCAGCCTTAGTATTGAGGGACGAGGCTACACCTTC.

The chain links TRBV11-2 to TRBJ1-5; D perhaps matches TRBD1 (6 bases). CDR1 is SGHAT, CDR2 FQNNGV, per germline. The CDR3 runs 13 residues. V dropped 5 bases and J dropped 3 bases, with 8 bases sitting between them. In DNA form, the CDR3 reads TGTGCCAGCAGCCGACAGGACAATCAGCCCCAGCATTTT. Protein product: CASSRQDNQPQHF. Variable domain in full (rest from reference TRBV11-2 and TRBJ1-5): EAGVAQSPRYKIIEKRQSVAFWCNPISGHATLYWYQQILGQGPKLLIQFQNNGVVDDSQLPKDRFSAERLKGVDSTLKIQPAKLEDSAVYLCASSRQDNQPQHFGDGTRLSIL.

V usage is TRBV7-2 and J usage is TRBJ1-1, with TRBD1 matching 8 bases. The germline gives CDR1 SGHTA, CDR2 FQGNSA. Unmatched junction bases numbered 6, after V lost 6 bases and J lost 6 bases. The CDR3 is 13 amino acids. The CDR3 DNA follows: TGTGCCAGCAGACGGACAGGGACCGCTGAAGCTTTCTTT. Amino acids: CASRRTGTAEAFF.